This T cell receptor (beta chain) is from a study of control samples from healthy donors and cancer patients. The CDR3 covers 13 residues. V lost 4 bases and J 4 bases, leaving 8 bases between the germline ends. Germline lookup yields CDR1 SNHLY and CDR2 FYNNEI. Profiled with immunoSEQ multiplex PCR; TCRdb holds only in-frame clones, not every one. The table lists 170,000 or so clones, around 95% of them singletons, with about 9.3% in the top ten. The gene calls are TRBV2 and TRBJ1-5; tentative D call: TRBD1 (5 bases). Sequencing was done on a sample of blood. This TCR came from a woman in her 40s in good health. The CDR3 region is CASSGDGNQPQHF. CDR3 bases: TGTGCCAGCAGTGGGGACGGGAATCAGCCCCAGCATTTT.